These T cell receptor beta chains were read from a single sample in a study of blood T cell repertoires in COVID-19. This table comes from immunoSEQ multiplex PCR, and its TCRdb copy is limited to in-frame clones, with some not included. The sample holds around 170,000 clones, over 80% seen once. The specimen was peripheral blood. The receptors shown here come from a woman in her 40s with acute or convalescent COVID-19. CDR3s include the opening cysteine and the closing phenylalanine or tryptophan. Each record gives: V gene, CDR3 length, CDR3 protein.

TRBV4-1 | 14 | CASSQIDSTYEQYF
TRBV3-1/TRBV3-2 | 14 | CASSQGQENNEQFF
TRBV2 | 14 | CATTYRGSGNTIYF
TRBV4-2 | 14 | CASSQVWEFTEAFF
TRBV6-4 | 16 | CASSEEDRANTGELFF
TRBV29-1 | 12 | CSVSLGVYEQYF
TRBV3-1/TRBV3-2 | 14 | CASSHDRLFTEAFF
TRBV27 | 15 | CASSPYRGNPEKLFF
TRBV25-1 | 13 | CASSEQETGFAFF
TRBV6-5 | 13 | CASGWELSRTQYF
TRBV2 | 14 | CASTTGTSGNTIYF
TRBV19 | 15 | CASSPRTLKNTEAFF
TRBV28 | 15 | CASRPMGTTNTEAFF
TRBV4-1 | 12 | CASSQAGGSQHF